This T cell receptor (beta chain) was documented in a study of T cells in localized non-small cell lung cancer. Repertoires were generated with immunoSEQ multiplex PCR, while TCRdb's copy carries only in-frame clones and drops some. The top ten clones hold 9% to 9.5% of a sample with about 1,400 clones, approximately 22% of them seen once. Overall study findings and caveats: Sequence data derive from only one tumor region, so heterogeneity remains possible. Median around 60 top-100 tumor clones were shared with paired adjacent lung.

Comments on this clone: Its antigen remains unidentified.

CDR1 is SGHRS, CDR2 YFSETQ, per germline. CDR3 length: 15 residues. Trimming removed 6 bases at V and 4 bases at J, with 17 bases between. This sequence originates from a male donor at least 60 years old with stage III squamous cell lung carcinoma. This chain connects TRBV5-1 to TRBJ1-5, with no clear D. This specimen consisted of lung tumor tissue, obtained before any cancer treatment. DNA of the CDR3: TGCGCCAGCACAGAAGATGGGATTGAAAATCAGCCCCAGCATTTT. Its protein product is CASTEDGIENQPQHF. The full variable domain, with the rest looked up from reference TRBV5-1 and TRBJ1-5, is KAGVTQTPRYLIKTRGQQVTLSCSPISGHRSVSWYQQTPGQGLQFLFEYFSETQRNKGNFPGRFSGRQFSNSRSEMNVSTLELGDSALYLCASTEDGIENQPQHFGDGTRLSIL.